These 5 T cell receptor beta chains originate from one sample sequenced in a study of CD8+ T cells in alopecia areata. Extracted RNA was reverse transcribed into cDNA, the sequencing template. Assay: immunoSEQ multiplex PCR; the TCRdb copy retains only in-frame clones and omits some. The repertoire consists of roughly 130,000 clones, with around 60% occurring once and the leading ten covering 4.5%. Source: CD4+ T cells sorted from blood, taken at week 0. Every receptor here comes from a human donor with alopecia areata.

The chain carries TRBV4-3 and TRBJ2-7, with TRBD2 as a possible D gene (6 bases). Germline V gene data show CDR1 as LGHNA and CDR2 as YSLEER. V dropped 1 base and J dropped 6 bases, with 13 bases sitting between them. There are 14 residues in the CDR3. The CDR3 DNA reads as TGCGCCAGCAGCCAAGTGTCGTCGGAGGGCGAGCAGTACTTC. Its translation is CASSQVSSEGEQYF.

V is TRBV7-2 and J is TRBJ1-1; 8 positions match TRBD1. The J segment lost 11 bases and the V segment lost 4 bases, leaving 9 bases of the junction unmatched. CDR1 and CDR2 (germline): SGHTA, FQGNSA. The CDR3 has 13 residues. In DNA, the CDR3 is TGTGCCAGCAGCTCGGACAGGGTGGGGAATGCTTTCTTT. It yields the protein CASSSDRVGNAFF.

The rearrangement uses TRBV5-4 and TRBJ2-5; 9 nucleotides match TRBD1. This CDR3 is built from 12 residues. Looked up from germline, CDR1 is SGHNT and CDR2 is YYREEE (reference sequence). With 6 bases clipped from V and 4 bases from J, the junction kept 1 base outside the gene matches. CDR3 protein: CASMDRGETQYF. The CDR3 DNA sequence: TGTGCCAGCATGGACAGGGGAGAGACCCAGTACTTC.

The chain has TRBV5-1 and TRBJ2-5; 9 bases align to TRBD1. The length of the CDR3 is 15 residues. The junction had 7 bases not matched to a gene; V was cut back by 4 bases and J by 3 bases. Germline values: CDR1 SGHRS, CDR2 YFSETQ. CDR3 nucleotide sequence: TGCGCCAGCAGCCCACAGGGGGCTAGGGAAGAGACCCAGTACTTC. This codes for CASSPQGAREETQYF.

This chain links TRBV6-6 with TRBJ2-5; D is unresolved. The germline V and J ends were trimmed by 5 bases and 4 bases, with 17 bases remaining between them. The CDR3 consists of 15 residues. The germline V gene encodes CDR1 MNHNY and CDR2 SVGAGI (reference sequence). CDR3 sequence (DNA): TGTGCCAGCAGTGACGCGCGGACCAAGCGAGAGACCCAGTACTTC. It codes for CASSDARTKRETQYF.